The rows below give T cell receptor beta chains drawn from one sample of a study of cytomegalovirus exposure and HLA in healthy donors. Repertoires were generated with immunoSEQ multiplex PCR, while TCRdb's copy carries only in-frame clones and drops some. Of fewer than 250,000 clones listed, about three quarters were seen once; the top ten hold about 1.7%. Sequencing used PBMCs. The origin of the receptors is a male donor in good health and CMV-seronegative. Both conserved end residues are part of each CDR3. D genes are given only for firm matches. Not every row has a clone size; where given, it reads once, few, many or a size class.

j_call d_call clone_size v_call cdr3_length cdr3_nt cdr3_aa
TRBJ1-1 TRBD1 . TRBV10-2 13 TGCGCCAGCAGTGTGACAGGGTTCGCTGAAGCTTTCTTT CASSVTGFAEAFF
TRBJ2-6 . . TRBV19 12 TGTGCCAGTAGGCGGGGGGCCAACGTCCTGACTTTC CASRRGANVLTF
TRBJ2-5 TRBD2 . TRBV7-9 14 TGTGCCAGCAGACCTAGCGGGACGATGGAGACCCAGTACTTC CASRPSGTMETQYF
TRBJ2-7 TRBD1 once TRBV4-1 16 TGCGCCAGCAGCCACCTGTGGTCCGGGACAGGGGACGAGCAGTACTTC CASSHLWSGTGDEQYF
TRBJ2-7 TRBD1 once TRBV5-1 14 TGCGCCAGCAGCCCGAGGGACAGAACCTACGAGCAGTACTTC CASSPRDRTYEQYF
TRBJ2-7 . . TRBV7-9 12 TGTGCCAGCCATCCCGGGTGGGGCGGGCAGTACTTC CASHPGWGGQYF
TRBJ2-7 . . TRBV7-2 13 TGTGCCAGCAGCGCGGGATGGGGCTACGAGCAGTACTTC CASSAGWGYEQYF
TRBJ2-5 TRBD2 . TRBV9 17 TGTGCCAGCAGCGTAGGGACTAGCGGGGGGTACCAAGAGACCCAGTACTTC CASSVGTSGGYQETQYF
TRBJ2-1 . . TRBV7-9 15 TGTGCCAGCAGCTTAGAGGGACTTCTGTACAATGAGCAGTTCTTC CASSLEGLLYNEQFF
TRBJ2-3 . . TRBV6-1 14 TGTGCCAGCAGTCGTCTAGCGAGCACAGATACGCAGTATTTT CASSRLASTDTQYF
TRBJ2-5 . . TRBV29-1 15 TGCAGCGTTGAAGATCCTAGGGCAGGGAGGGAGACCCAGTACTTC CSVEDPRAGRETQYF
TRBJ2-6 . . TRBV27 16 TGTGCCAGCAGTTCGGATTCAGGGCTTGGGGCCAACGTCCTGACTTTC CASSSDSGLGANVLTF
TRBJ2-5 TRBD2 . TRBV11-2 14 TGTGCCAGCAGCTTAGTGCGGGGGAGCCGGACCCAGTACTTC CASSLVRGSRTQYF
TRBJ1-4 . . TRBV7-6 14 TGTGCCAGCAGTTCAGGGGTTTCTAATGAAAAACTGTTTTTT CASSSGVSNEKLFF
TRBJ2-7 TRBD1 . TRBV2 16 TGTGCCAGCAGTGAAGCAGGACAGGGGTGGTTCTACGAGCAGTACTTC CASSEAGQGWFYEQYF
TRBJ2-3 . . TRBV30 12 TGTGCCTGGGAGGGGGTCACAGATACGCAGTATTTT CAWEGVTDTQYF
TRBJ1-2 . . TRBV6-6 14 TGTGCCAGCAGTTACAAATCGTCTGTTCTGGGCTACACCTTC CASSYKSSVLGYTF
TRBJ2-1 TRBD1 . TRBV5-1 17 TGCGCCAGCAGCTCTCGTACGCGACAGGGGGCCTACAATGAGCAGTTCTTC CASSSRTRQGAYNEQFF
TRBJ2-5 . few TRBV27 15 TGTGCCAGCAGTACTCTTGCAGGGGAGGGAGAGACCCAGTACTTC CASSTLAGEGETQYF
TRBJ1-2 TRBD1 . TRBV9 15 TGTGCCAGCAGCGCAAGACAGGGGATCGGCTATGGCTACACCTTC CASSARQGIGYGYTF
TRBJ1-5 . . TRBV6-6 13 TGTGCCAGCAGTTACTCCCTTGTGTGGCCCCAGCATTTT CASSYSLVWPQHF
TRBJ1-2 . . TRBV7-2 12 TGTGCCAGCAGCCTACAGGCGTATGGCTACACCTTC CASSLQAYGYTF
TRBJ1-2 TRBD1 . TRBV2 14 TGTGCCAGCAGTGCTAAGACAGGGCTCTATGGCTACACCTTC CASSAKTGLYGYTF